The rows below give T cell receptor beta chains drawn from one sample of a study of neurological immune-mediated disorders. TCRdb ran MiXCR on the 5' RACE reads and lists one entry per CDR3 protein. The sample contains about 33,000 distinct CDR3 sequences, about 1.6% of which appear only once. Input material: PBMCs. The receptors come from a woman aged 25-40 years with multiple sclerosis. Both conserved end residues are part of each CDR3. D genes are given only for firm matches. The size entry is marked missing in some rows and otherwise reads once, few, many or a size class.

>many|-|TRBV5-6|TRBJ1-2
TGTGCCAGCAGCGTCGGGCTTTCGAACTATGGCTACACCTTC
CASSVGLSNYGYTF
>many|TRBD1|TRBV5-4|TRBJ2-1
TGTGCCAGCAGCCTCGGACAGGGAGGAAATGAGCAGTTCTTC
CASSLGQGGNEQFF
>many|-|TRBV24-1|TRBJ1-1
TGTGCCACCAGTGAAGGAGCGAACACTGAAGCTTTCTTT
CATSEGANTEAFF
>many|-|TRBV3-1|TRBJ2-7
TGTGCCAGCAGCCTCGCCCACGAGCAGTACTTC
CASSLAHEQYF
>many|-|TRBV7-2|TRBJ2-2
TGTGCCAGCAGCCCCCACCCAGTGGATTACACCGGGGAGCTGTTTTTT
CASSPHPVDYTGELFF
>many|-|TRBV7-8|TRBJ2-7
TGTGCCAGCAGCTTAGCGCGGGACGAGCAGTACTTC
CASSLARDEQYF
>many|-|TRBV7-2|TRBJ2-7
TGTGCCAGCAGCTTAGGCAGGAACTACGAGCAGTACTTC
CASSLGRNYEQYF
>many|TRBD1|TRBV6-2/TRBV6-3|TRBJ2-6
TGTGCCAGCAGTGCCTTCTCACCGGGACAGGGAAGGACTGGGGCCAACGTCCTGACTTTC
CASSAFSPGQGRTGANVLTF
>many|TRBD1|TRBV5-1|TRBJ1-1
TGCGCCAGCAGTACCGGGACAGGGATAAACACTGAAGCTTTCTTT
CASSTGTGINTEAFF
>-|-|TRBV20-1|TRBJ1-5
TGCAGTGCTAGTCCCAGGGGGCCCCAGCATTTT
CSASPRGPQHF
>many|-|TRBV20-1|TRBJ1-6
TGCAGTGCTAGTAGGGGACCGGGGATAGATTCACCCCTCCACTTT
CSASRGPGIDSPLHF
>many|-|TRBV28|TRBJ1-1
TGTGCCAGCAGTAGCCAGACAGCCTGGAACACTGAAGCTTTCTTT
CASSSQTAWNTEAFF
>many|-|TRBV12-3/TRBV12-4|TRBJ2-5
TGTGCCAGCAGCTTAGTCGGAGAGACCCAGTACTTC
CASSLVGETQYF
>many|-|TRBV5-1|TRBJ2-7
TGCGCCAGCAGCTTGGCCGGGACGGTCTACGAGCAGTACTTC
CASSLAGTVYEQYF
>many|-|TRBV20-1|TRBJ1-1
TGCAGTGCTAGAGTAGAGAAGACGACGAAGATTTATGGTGAAGCTTTCTTT
CSARVEKTTKIYGEAFF
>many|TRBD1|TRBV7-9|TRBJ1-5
TGTGCCAGCGGTCGACAGGGGGGAATCAATCAGCCCCAGCATTTT
CASGRQGGINQPQHF
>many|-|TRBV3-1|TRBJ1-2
TGTGCCAGCAGCCAAGATCTCAATTGGCCTTATGGCTACACCTTC
CASSQDLNWPYGYTF
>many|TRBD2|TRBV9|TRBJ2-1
TGTGCCAGCAGCGTAGCGGATGCTAGCGGAGATTCCTACAATGAGCAGTTCTTC
CASSVADASGDSYNEQFF
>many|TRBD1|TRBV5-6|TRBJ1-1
TGTGCCAGCAGCATAGGGACAGCCACTGAAGCTTTCTTT
CASSIGTATEAFF
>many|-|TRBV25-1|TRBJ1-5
TGTGCCAGCAGTGGCGCAGGGAGTAGCAATCAGCCCCAGCATTTT
CASSGAGSSNQPQHF
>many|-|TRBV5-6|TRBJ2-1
TGTGCCAGCAGCTTAGGGACCCTTCGAACTTACAATGAGCAGTTCTTC
CASSLGTLRTYNEQFF
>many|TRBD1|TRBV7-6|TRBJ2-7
TGTGCCAGCAGCTTAGGGGGACAGGGGGCTTCGGAAGAGCAGTACTTC
CASSLGGQGASEEQYF
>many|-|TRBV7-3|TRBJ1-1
TGTGCCAGCAGAACTAATCCGAACACTGAAGCTTTCTTT
CASRTNPNTEAFF
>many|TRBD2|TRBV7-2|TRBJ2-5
TGTGCCAGCAGCCGAGTGGGGGGGGCCCAGTACTTC
CASSRVGGAQYF
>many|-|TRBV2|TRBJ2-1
TGTGCCAGCAGTGGGCAGGGGAATGAGCAGTTCTTC
CASSGQGNEQFF
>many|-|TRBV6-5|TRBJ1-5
TGTGCCAGCAGGATAGGGGGCAATCAGCCCCAGCATTTT
CASRIGGNQPQHF
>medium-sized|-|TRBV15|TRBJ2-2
TGTGCCACCAGCAAATCTCGGCAATACACCGGGGAGCTGTTTTTT
CATSKSRQYTGELFF
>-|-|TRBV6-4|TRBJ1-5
TGTGCCAGCAGCCCCATGCGAGATCAGCCCCAGCATTTT
CASSPMRDQPQHF
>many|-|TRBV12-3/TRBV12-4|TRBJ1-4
TGTGCCAGCAGGACGGGGACGGGGAATGAAAAACTGTTTTTT
CASRTGTGNEKLFF
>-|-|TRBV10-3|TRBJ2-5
TGTGCCATCAATGGGGGCGGAGAGACCCAGTACTTC
CAINGGGETQYF
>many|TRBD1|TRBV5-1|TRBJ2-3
TGCGCCAGCAGCCTGACAGGGGTGGACGAGTATTTT
CASSLTGVDEYF
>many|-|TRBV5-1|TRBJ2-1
TGCGCCAGCAGCTCAAGCCATCTGCGGAGGGAGTACAATGAGCAGTTCTTC
CASSSSHLRREYNEQFF
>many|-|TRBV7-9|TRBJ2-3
TGTGCCAGCAGCTTACCACCGACCGATACGCAGTATTTT
CASSLPPTDTQYF
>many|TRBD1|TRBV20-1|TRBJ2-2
TGCAGTGCTGGGACAGGTGGTAACACCGGGGAGCTGTTTTTT
CSAGTGGNTGELFF
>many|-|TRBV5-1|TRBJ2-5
TGCGCCAGCAGCTTCGGACCCCAAGAGACCCAGTACTTC
CASSFGPQETQYF
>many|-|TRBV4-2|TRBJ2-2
TGTGCCAGCAGCCAAGACTTTACGACCGGGGAGCTGTTTTTT
CASSQDFTTGELFF
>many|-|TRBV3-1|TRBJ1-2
TGTGCCAGCAGCCAAGCTACAGGAACGTGGGGCTACACCTTC
CASSQATGTWGYTF
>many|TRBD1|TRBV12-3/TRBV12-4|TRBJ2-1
TGTGCCAGCAGTTTAGCGGGGACAGTTGAGCAGTTCTTC
CASSLAGTVEQFF
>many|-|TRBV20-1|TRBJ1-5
TGCAGTGCTCCGTGGGGGGCACCCCAGCATTTT
CSAPWGAPQHF